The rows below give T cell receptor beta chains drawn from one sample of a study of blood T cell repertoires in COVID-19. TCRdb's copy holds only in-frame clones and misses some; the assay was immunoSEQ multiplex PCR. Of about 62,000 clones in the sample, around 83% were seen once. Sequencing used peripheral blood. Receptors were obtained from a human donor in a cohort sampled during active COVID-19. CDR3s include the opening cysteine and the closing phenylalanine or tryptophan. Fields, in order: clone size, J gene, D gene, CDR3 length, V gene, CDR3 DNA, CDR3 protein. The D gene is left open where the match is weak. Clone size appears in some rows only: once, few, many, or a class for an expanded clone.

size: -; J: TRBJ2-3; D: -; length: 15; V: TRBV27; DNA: TGTGCCAGCAGTCCCACGATCTCGAGGGGGGATACGCAGTATTTT; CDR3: CASSPTISRGDTQYF
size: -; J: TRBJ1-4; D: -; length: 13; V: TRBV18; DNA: TGTGCCAGCTCACGAGGCGGGACTGAAAAACTGTTTTTT; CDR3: CASSRGGTEKLFF
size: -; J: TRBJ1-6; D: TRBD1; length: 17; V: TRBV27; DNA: TGTGCCAGCAGTTTATCGCGGGGGACAGGGAGTAATTCACCCCTCCACTTT; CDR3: CASSLSRGTGSNSPLHF
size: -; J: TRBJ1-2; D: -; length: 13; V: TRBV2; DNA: TGTGCCAGCAGGGGCAGGGGTGAGGATGGCTACACCTTC; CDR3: CASRGRGEDGYTF
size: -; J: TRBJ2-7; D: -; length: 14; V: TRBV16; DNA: TGTGCCAGCAGCCAATGGGCAGGGCAGTACGAGCAGTACTTC; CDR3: CASSQWAGQYEQYF
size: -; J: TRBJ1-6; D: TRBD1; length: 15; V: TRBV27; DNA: TGTGCCAGCAGTCTTCGACAGGGGGCCTTGTCACCCCTCCACTTT; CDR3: CASSLRQGALSPLHF
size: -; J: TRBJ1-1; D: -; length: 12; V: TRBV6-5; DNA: TGTGCCAGCAGTAAAAGGGGCGAGGTGGCTTTCTTT; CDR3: CASSKRGEVAFF
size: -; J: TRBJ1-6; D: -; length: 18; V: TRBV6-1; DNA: TGTGCCAGCAGTGAAATGAGCTTGTGGCAGGCCTATAATTCACCCCTCCACTTT; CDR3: CASSEMSLWQAYNSPLHF
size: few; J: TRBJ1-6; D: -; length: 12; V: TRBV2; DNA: TGTGCCAGCTTGGGTAGAGGTTCACCCCTCCACTTT; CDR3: CASLGRGSPLHF
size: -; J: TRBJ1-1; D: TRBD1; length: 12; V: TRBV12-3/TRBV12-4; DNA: TGTGCCAGCAGATTAAGGGGGCGGAAGGCTTTCTTT; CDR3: CASRLRGRKAFF
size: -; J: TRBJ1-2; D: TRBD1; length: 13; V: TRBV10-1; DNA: TGCGCCAGCCGGGGACAGGGTGACTATGGCTACACCTTC; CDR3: CASRGQGDYGYTF
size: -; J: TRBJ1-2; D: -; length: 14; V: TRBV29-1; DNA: TGCAGCGTTGTCGTTTCGGGGGGGCAGGGTGGCTACACCTTC; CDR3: CSVVVSGGQGGYTF
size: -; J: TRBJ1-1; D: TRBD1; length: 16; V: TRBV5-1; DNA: TGCGCCAGCAGCTTGGTAGGACAGGGGGCTTACACTGAAGCTTTCTTT; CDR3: CASSLVGQGAYTEAFF
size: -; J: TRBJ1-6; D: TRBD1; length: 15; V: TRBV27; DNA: TGTGCCAGCAGTTTGCTGACAGGGGGTAATTCACCCCTCCACTTT; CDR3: CASSLLTGGNSPLHF